This TCR beta chain comes out of a study of blood T cell repertoires in COVID-19. The assay was immunoSEQ multiplex PCR, and TCRdb's table has in-frame clones only and misses some. The sample records roughly 150,000 clones, 79% being singletons. Enrollment of patients from Seattle took place during active infection, with longitudinal follow-up. V was pared by 6 bases and J by 6 bases, with 4 bases of the junction left unmatched. Germline CDR1 reads MNHEY; CDR2 reads SVGAGI. The CDR3 has 14 residues. Material: peripheral blood. This TCR was sampled from a woman in her sixties or seventies with COVID-19, enrolled during active disease. The rearrangement joins TRBV6-5 to TRBJ2-2; 10 bases align to TRBD2. The CDR3 sequence is CASSPGLAAGELFF. Written as DNA, the CDR3 is TGTGCCAGCAGCCCCGGACTAGCGGCCGGGGAGCTGTTTTTT.